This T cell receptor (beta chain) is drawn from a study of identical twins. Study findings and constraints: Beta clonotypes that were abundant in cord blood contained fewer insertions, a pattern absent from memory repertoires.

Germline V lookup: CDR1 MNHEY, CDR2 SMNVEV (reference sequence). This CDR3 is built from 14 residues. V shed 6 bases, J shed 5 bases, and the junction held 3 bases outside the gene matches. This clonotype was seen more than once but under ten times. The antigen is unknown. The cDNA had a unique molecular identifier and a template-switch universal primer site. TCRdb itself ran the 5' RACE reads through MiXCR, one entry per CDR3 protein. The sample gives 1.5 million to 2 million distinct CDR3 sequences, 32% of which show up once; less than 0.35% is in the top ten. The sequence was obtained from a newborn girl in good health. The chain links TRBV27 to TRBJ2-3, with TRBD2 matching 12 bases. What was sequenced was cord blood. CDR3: CASSSTSGGDTQYF. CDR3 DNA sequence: TGTGCCAGCAGCTCGACTAGCGGGGGAGATACGCAGTATTTT.